The T cell receptor (beta chain) described here comes from a study of regulatory T cells in long-lasting Graves disease. Study-wide results and limits: TRBV28, TRBJ1-2 and TRBJ2-5 were favored in persistent disease.

Time point described: persistent/refractory GD, antithyroid drugs over 5 years with positive TRAb. Following extraction of RNA from PBMCs, that RNA was used to make the TCR library. Trimming pared 0 bases from V and 1 base from J, leaving 12 bases between. This CDR3 has 15 amino acids. The germline CDR1 and CDR2 sequences are GTSNPN and SVGIG (reference sequence). This clonotype was seen a handful of times. As yet, its antigen is unknown. iRepertoire HTBI primers and Arm-PCR of CDR3 regions built TCR beta libraries. TCRdb ran MiXCR on the multiplex PCR reads and lists one entry per CDR3 protein. The sample has hundreds of thousands of distinct CDR3 sequences; 21% are singletons.

The clonotype originates from a female donor with Graves disease. Here the sequenced sample was peripheral blood mononuclear cells (PBMCs), taken when the disease was refractory, from a patient treated with antithyroid drugs. The chain has TRBV30 and TRBJ1-2; D is unresolved. This CDR3 reads CAWSVKQLLNYGYTF. In DNA, the CDR3 is TGTGCCTGGAGTGTGAAACAGCTCCTTAACTATGGCTACACCTTC.